Each of the 27 T cell receptor beta chains below was sequenced from the same sample in a study of shared clonotypes between healthy human individuals. Clones were read by immunoSEQ multiplex PCR, and TCRdb kept only the in-frame ones, dropping some. The data show 450,000 to 600,000 clones, 79% seen once. The sample taken for sequencing was PBMCs. The receptor source for this set is a woman between 40 and 50 years old in good health. Some clones in this sample may be carry-over from other donors' samples.

The chain carries TRBV5-4 and TRBJ2-3, with 10 bases lining up with TRBD2. V was pared by 0 bases and J by 3 bases, with 7 bases of the junction left unmatched. The CDR3 runs to 17 residues. CDR1 is SGHNT, CDR2 YYREEE, per germline (reference sequence). The DNA of the CDR3 is TGTGCCAGCAGCTTGGGTCTAGCGGGAGCAGCGACAGATACGCAGTATTTT. Its protein is CASSLGLAGAATDTQYF.

The rearrangement links TRBV18 to TRBJ1-1, with D tentatively TRBD1 (5 bases). Germline CDR1 KGHSH, CDR2 LQKENI. This CDR3 is 17 amino acids long. V lost 1 base, J lost 0 bases, and 15 bases lay in between. The CDR3 sequence is CASSPLGPYFMNTEAFF. The CDR3 nucleotides are TGTGCCAGCTCACCACTGGGACCTTATTTCATGAACACTGAAGCTTTCTTT.

V is TRBV30 and J is TRBJ1-2; D is undetermined. The CDR3 consists of 12 residues. Trimming removed 7 bases at V and 4 bases at J, with 13 bases between. Germline values: CDR1 GTSNPN, CDR2 SVGIG (reference sequence). DNA for the CDR3: TGTGCCTCGGGCTCTTGGGGCTATGGCTACACCTTC. Its translation is CASGSWGYGYTF.

This sequence joins TRBV9 and TRBJ2-2, with D unclear. Trimming removed 0 bases from V and 6 bases from J, with 12 bases in between. The CDR3 has 15 residues. Germline loops: CDR1 SGDLS, CDR2 YYNGEE. CDR3 in amino acids: CASSVGVGQAGELFF. DNA for the CDR3: TGTGCCAGCAGCGTAGGGGTCGGGCAGGCCGGGGAGCTGTTTTTT. Full variable domain (rest looked up from reference TRBV9 and TRBJ2-2): DSGVTQTPKHLITATGQRVTLRCSPRSGDLSVYWYQQSLDQGLQFLIQYYNGEERAKGNILERFSAQQFPDLHSELNLSSLELGDSALYFCASSVGVGQAGELFFGEGSRLTVL.

The rearrangement joins TRBV11-2 to TRBJ2-6, with D uncertain. This CDR3 has 15 amino acids. Per germline, CDR1 SGHAT and CDR2 FQNNGV. Trimming pared 6 bases from V and 0 bases from J, leaving 9 bases between. CDR3 amino acids: CASRGFTSGANVLTF. The CDR3 nucleotides are TGTGCCAGCAGGGGGTTTACCTCTGGGGCCAACGTCCTGACTTTC. Drawing the rest from reference TRBV11-2 and TRBJ2-6, the complete variable domain is EAGVAQSPRYKIIEKRQSVAFWCNPISGHATLYWYQQILGQGPKLLIQFQNNGVVDDSQLPKDRFSAERLKGVDSTLKIQPAKLEDSAVYLCASRGFTSGANVLTFGAGSRLTVL.

This sequence joins TRBV2 and TRBJ1-1; D gene unclear. CDR1 SNHLY and CDR2 FYNNEI come from the germline V gene. Trimming took 6 bases from V and 2 from J, leaving 16 bases between them. This CDR3 contains 15 residues. For the CDR3, the DNA is TGTGCCAGCAGCCTACAACCGGGCCCTAACACTGAAGCTTTCTTT. This gives the protein CASSLQPGPNTEAFF. The full variable domain, its missing parts supplied by reference TRBV2 and TRBJ1-1, is EPEVTQTPSHQVTQMGQEVILRCVPISNHLYFYWYRQILGQKVEFLVSFYNNEISEKSEIFDDQFSVERPDGSNFTLKIRSTKLEDSAMYFCASSLQPGPNTEAFFGQGTRLTVV.

The gene calls are TRBV19 and TRBJ2-2, with 13 bases fitting TRBD2. V was clipped by 7 bases and J by 5 bases; unmatched bases: 10. The CDR3 is 17 residues long. Germline values: CDR1 LNHDA, CDR2 SQIVND (reference sequence). The CDR3 DNA sequence: TGTGCCAGTATCCTCCTAGGACTAGCGGGAGTTACCGGGGAGCTGTTTTTT. This sequence encodes CASILLGLAGVTGELFF.

The genes are TRBV28 and TRBJ2-1; 10 nucleotides line up with TRBD2. The CDR3 extends over 13 amino acids. V lost 2 bases, J lost 8 bases, and 0 bases stayed unmatched. CDR1 is MDHEN, CDR2 SYDVKM, per germline. CDR3 in DNA: TGTGCCAGCAGTTTACTAGCGGGAGATGAGCAGTTCTTC. As protein: CASSLLAGDEQFF.

This clone has more than one count but fewer than ten. V and J are TRBV5-4 and TRBJ1-2; maybe TRBD1 (6 bases). CDR1 and CDR2 from the germline V gene are SGHNT and YYREEE (reference sequence). Trimming took off 3 bases at V and 8 bases at J, with 26 bases between the two ends. The CDR3 contains 17 residues. The CDR3 region is CASSSGGAGALGGGYTF. The CDR3 DNA reads as TGTGCCAGCAGCTCCGGGGGAGCGGGGGCGTTGGGAGGAGGCTACACCTTC.

The chain recombines TRBV6-5 with TRBJ2-7; D gene unclear. The CDR3 has 13 residues. V was pared by 5 bases and J by 3 bases, with 11 bases between. Germline V gene lookup returns CDR1 MNHEY and CDR2 SVGAGI. The CDR3 sequence is CASSRRPDYEQYF. As DNA, the CDR3 is TGTGCCAGCAGTCGACGACCCGACTACGAGCAGTACTTC.

In nucleotides, the CDR3 is TGTGCCAGCAGGCCCGGACAGGGGCGTAAATCTGGGGCCAACGTCCTGACTTTC. It is translated as CASRPGQGRKSGANVLTF. The rearrangement uses TRBV27 and TRBJ2-6; 9 nucleotides match TRBD1. The V gene end was trimmed by 6 bases and the J gene end by 1 base; junction bases not matched to a gene: 10. This CDR3 has 18 residues. Germline assignment: CDR1 MNHEY and CDR2 SMNVEV (reference sequence).

J is TRBJ2-5 and V is TRBV19; D is tentatively TRBD1 or TRBD2 (5 bases each). CDR1 and CDR2 (germline): LNHDA, SQIVND (reference sequence). V shed 3 bases and J shed 2 bases, with 10 bases lying between them. This CDR3 is 14 amino acids long. CDR3 bases: TGTGCCAGTAGTATGGGACGGGCTCAAGAGACCCAGTACTTC. The encoded protein is CASSMGRAQETQYF.

This chain connects TRBV27 to TRBJ2-7, with 14 bases that match TRBD2. From germline, CDR1 is MNHEY and CDR2 SMNVEV (reference sequence). The CDR3 loop spans 19 amino acids. V dropped 5 bases and J dropped 4; count of bases not matched to a gene: 16. The CDR3 is CASSPRPGTSGRIGYEQYF. The CDR3 region has the DNA TGTGCCAGCAGTCCCCGCCCCGGGACTAGCGGGAGAATAGGGTACGAGCAGTACTTC.

In DNA, the CDR3 is TGTGCCAGCAGTTCCCTAAAACAGGGAGGGACGCGTGGCTACACCTTC. Translation gives CASSSLKQGGTRGYTF. The chain combines TRBV7-9 with TRBJ1-2; a weak D match, TRBD1 (6 bases). CDR3 length equals 16 residues. V lost 6 bases and J lost 7, with 24 bases in between. Germline V CDR1 and CDR2: SEHNR, FQNEAQ (reference sequence).

The chain carries TRBV4-1 and TRBJ2-7; unclear D gene. Germline CDR1 is MGHRA and CDR2 is YSYEKL. With 0 bases removed from V and 4 bases from J, the gap between germline ends came to 10 bases. The CDR3 extends over 14 amino acids. The CDR3 protein is CASSQELPFYEQYF. DNA of the CDR3: TGCGCCAGCAGCCAAGAGCTTCCCTTTTACGAGCAGTACTTC.

The gene calls are TRBV10-1 and TRBJ2-7; D may correspond to TRBD1 or TRBD2 (6 bases each). V was pared by 6 bases and J by 3 bases, with 24 bases between. The germline V gene encodes CDR1 WNHNN and CDR2 SYGVQD (reference sequence). The CDR3 has 17 residues. In DNA, the CDR3 is TGCGCCAGCAGACACTCCGGGCCCCGGAGGGGGGACTACGAGCAGTACTTC. Protein product: CASRHSGPRRGDYEQYF.

This clone was found once. J is TRBJ2-7 and V is TRBV4-1, with D perhaps matching TRBD1 or TRBD2 (5 bases each). Germline CDR1 reads MGHRA; CDR2 reads YSYEKL. This CDR3 has 15 residues. V lost 0 bases and J lost 3, with 12 bases in between. CDR3 region: CASSQDSDSLYEQYF. CDR3 sequence (DNA): TGCGCCAGCAGCCAAGATAGCGACAGTCTCTACGAGCAGTACTTC.

The gene calls are TRBV7-3 and TRBJ2-3; TRBD1 is a possible D gene (5 bases). The V and J ends lost 1 base and 2 bases respectively, with 10 bases between them. CDR3 length: 15 residues. CDR1 is SGHTA, CDR2 FQGTGA, per germline. The CDR3 DNA reads TGTGCCAGCAGCTTAATGGGGCAGTACACAGATACGCAGTATTTT. This translates into CASSLMGQYTDTQYF.

The J gene is TRBJ2-5, the V gene TRBV2; 7 positions match TRBD1. This CDR3 has 14 amino acids. V lost 3 bases to trimming and J lost 5 bases; unmatched junction nucleotides: 6. Germline V CDR1 and CDR2: SNHLY, FYNNEI. The CDR3: CASSDYRGTETQYF. The CDR3 nucleotides read TGTGCCAGCAGTGATTACAGGGGAACGGAGACCCAGTACTTC.

Notes on this clone: The junction differs from germline at one of its ends, possibly a read error. The rearrangement joins TRBV28 to TRBJ2-2; D remains ambiguous. The CDR3 is 12 residues long. CDR1 and CDR2 from the germline V gene are MDHEN and SYDVKM. CDR3 DNA sequence: TGTGCCAGCAGATTATACACCGGGGAGCTGTTTTTT. Translated: CASRLYTGELFF.

This clone was seen just once. The junction departs from germline at one end; a sequencing error may be responsible. The chain uses TRBV7-7 and TRBJ1-1; tentatively, D is TRBD1 (6 bases). Germline V gene lookup returns CDR1 SSHAT and CDR2 FNYEAQ (reference sequence). The CDR3 is 13 amino acids. The CDR3 sequence is CASSLHRDAEAFF. CDR3 bases: TGTGCTAGCAGCTTACACAGGGACGCTGAAGCTTTCTTT.

The J gene is TRBJ2-2, the V gene TRBV9; either TRBD1 or TRBD2 may supply D (5 bases each). Germline-derived CDR1 and CDR2 are SGDLS and YYNGEE. V was shortened by 7 bases and J by 3 bases, with 16 bases between the two germline ends. The CDR3 spans 15 residues. CDR3 sequence reads: CASGRNLGDTGELFF. The CDR3 nucleotides are TGTGCCAGCGGGCGGAACCTGGGGGACACCGGGGAGCTGTTTTTT.

This clone was seen a few times. The rearrangement links TRBV2 to TRBJ2-5; 9 bases are a match to TRBD1. This CDR3 region has 14 residues. Looked up from germline, CDR1 is SNHLY and CDR2 is FYNNEI. The V and J ends lost 4 bases and 7 bases, in that order; junction bases with no gene match: 7. In DNA, the CDR3 is TGTGCCAGCAGTGTAGAACAGGGGGCTGGGACCCAGTACTTC. It specifies CASSVEQGAGTQYF.

About this clone: Since a much larger clone is just one base distant, this may be a read error. This chain links TRBV30 with TRBJ1-4; tentative D call: TRBD1 (5 bases). Germline assignment: CDR1 GTSNPN and CDR2 SVGIG (reference sequence). This CDR3 has 14 amino acids. The CDR3 region is CAWGGPTTNERLFF. Here the CDR3 DNA reads TGTGCCTGGGGGGGACCCACAACTAATGAAAGACTGTTTTTT.

This sequence joins TRBV28 and TRBJ2-4; no reliable D call. CDR3 length: 14 amino acids. CDR1 MDHEN and CDR2 SYDVKM come from the germline V gene. Trimming cost V 1 base and J 4 bases, with 8 bases left between them. The CDR3 nucleotides are TGTGCCAGCAGTTTATTGAGAAGGAAAAACATTCAGTACTTC. Amino acid sequence: CASSLLRRKNIQYF.

The V gene is TRBV11-2, the J gene TRBJ1-2; the D is unclear. The CDR3 runs to 16 residues. The V end was cut by 4 bases, the J end by 8 bases, with 23 bases between. Germline assignment: CDR1 SGHAT and CDR2 FQNNGV. The CDR3 sequence: CASSYLTVRAAEGYTF. CDR3 coding DNA: TGTGCCAGCAGCTACTTAACGGTCCGGGCCGCGGAAGGCTACACCTTC.

V usage is TRBV4-2 and J usage is TRBJ2-7, with 8 bases identical to TRBD2. CDR1 is LGHNA, CDR2 YNFKEQ, per germline. The CDR3 totals 14 residues. The trim removed 3 bases at V and 2 bases at J, leaving 3 bases unmatched. The CDR3 is CASSHGTRAYEQYF. The CDR3 DNA follows: TGTGCCAGCAGCCACGGGACTAGGGCCTACGAGCAGTACTTC.